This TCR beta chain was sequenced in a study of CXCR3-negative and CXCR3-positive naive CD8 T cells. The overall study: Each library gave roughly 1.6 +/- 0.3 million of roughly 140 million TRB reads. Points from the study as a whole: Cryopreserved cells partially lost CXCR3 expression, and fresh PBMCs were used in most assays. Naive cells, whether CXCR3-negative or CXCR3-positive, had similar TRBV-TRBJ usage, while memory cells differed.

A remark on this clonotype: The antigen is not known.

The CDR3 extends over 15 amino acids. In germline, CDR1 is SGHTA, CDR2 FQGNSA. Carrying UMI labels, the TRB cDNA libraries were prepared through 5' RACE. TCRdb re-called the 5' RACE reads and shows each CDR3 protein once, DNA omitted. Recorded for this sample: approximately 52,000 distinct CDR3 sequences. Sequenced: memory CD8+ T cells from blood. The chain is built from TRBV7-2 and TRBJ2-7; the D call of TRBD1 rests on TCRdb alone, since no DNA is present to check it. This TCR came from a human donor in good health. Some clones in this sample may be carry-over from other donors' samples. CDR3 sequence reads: CASSLEGGNSYEQYF.